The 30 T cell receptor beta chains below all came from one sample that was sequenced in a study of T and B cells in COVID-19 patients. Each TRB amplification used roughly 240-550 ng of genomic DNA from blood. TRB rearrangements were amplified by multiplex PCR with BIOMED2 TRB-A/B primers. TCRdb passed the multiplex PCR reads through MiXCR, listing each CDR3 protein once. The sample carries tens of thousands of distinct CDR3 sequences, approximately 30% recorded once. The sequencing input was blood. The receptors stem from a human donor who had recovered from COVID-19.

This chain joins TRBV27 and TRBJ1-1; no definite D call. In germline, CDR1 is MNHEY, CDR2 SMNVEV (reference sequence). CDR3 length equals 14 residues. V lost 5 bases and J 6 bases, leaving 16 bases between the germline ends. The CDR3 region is CASSGRAPWAEAFF. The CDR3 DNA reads TGTGCCAGCAGTGGCCGGGCCCCGTGGGCTGAAGCTTTCTTT.

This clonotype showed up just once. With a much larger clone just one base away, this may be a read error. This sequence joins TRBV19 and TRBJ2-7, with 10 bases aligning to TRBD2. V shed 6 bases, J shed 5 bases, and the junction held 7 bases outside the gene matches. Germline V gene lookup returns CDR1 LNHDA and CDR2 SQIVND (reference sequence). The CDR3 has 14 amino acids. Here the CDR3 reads CASSCGTSVNEQYF. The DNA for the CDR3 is TGTGCCAGTAGCTGTGGGACTAGCGTCAACGAGCAGTACTTC.

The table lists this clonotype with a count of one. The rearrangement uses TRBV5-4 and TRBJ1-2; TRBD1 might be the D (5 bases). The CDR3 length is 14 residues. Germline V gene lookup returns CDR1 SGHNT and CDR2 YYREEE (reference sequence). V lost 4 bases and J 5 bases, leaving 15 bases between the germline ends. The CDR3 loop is CASSQAEGKYGYTF. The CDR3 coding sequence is TGTGCCAGCAGCCAAGCAGAGGGGAAGTATGGCTACACCTTC.

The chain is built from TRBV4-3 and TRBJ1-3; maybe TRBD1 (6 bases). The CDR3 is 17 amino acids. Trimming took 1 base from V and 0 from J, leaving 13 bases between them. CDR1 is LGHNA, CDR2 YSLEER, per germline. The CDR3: CASSQARDRFSGNTIYF. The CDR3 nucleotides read TGCGCCAGCAGCCAAGCCCGAGACAGGTTCTCTGGAAACACCATATATTTT.

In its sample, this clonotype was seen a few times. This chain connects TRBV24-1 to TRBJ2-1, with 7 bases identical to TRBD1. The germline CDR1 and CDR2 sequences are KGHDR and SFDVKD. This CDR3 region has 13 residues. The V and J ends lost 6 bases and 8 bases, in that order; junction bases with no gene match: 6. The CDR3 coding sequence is TGTGCCACCAGTCCACAGGGGCTCGATGAGCAGTTCTTC. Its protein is CATSPQGLDEQFF.

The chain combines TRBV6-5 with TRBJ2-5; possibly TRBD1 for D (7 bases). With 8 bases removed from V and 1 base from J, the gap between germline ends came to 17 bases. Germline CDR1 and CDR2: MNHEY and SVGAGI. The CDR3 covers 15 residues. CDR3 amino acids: CASGRGATSQETQYF. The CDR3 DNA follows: TGTGCCAGCGGCAGGGGGGCAACTTCCCAAGAGACCCAGTACTTC.

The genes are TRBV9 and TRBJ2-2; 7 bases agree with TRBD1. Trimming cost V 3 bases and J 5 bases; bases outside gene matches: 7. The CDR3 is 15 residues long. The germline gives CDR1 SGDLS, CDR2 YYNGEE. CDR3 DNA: TGTGCCAGCAGCGAGGGGGCAGTAAGAACCGGGGAGCTGTTTTTT. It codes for CASSEGAVRTGELFF.

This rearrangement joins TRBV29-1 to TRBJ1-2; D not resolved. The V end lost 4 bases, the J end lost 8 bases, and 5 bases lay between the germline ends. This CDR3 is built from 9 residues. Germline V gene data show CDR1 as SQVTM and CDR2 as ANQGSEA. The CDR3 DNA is TGCAGCGTTGTTCAGGGCTACACCTTC. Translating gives CSVVQGYTF.

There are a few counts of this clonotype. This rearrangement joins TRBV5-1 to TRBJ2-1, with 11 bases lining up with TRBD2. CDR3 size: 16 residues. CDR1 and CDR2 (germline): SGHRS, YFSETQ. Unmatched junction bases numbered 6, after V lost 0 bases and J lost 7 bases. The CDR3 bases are TGCGCCAGCAGCTTGGCCCCTAGCGGGAGGTTGAATGAGCAGTTCTTC. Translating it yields CASSLAPSGRLNEQFF.

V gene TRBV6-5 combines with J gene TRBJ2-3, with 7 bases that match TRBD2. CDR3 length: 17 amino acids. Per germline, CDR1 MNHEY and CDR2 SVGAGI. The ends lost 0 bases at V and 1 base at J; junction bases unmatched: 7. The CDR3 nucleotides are TGTGCCAGCAGTTACTCGGGGCTAGCGGATCGCACAGATACGCAGTATTTT. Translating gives CASSYSGLADRTDTQYF.

The chain's CDR3 is CASSYSNSNQPQHF. CDR3 sequence (DNA): TGTGCCAGCAGTTACTCGAATAGCAATCAGCCCCAGCATTTT. The chain uses TRBV6-2 or TRBV6-3 and TRBJ1-5; the D is unclear. The germline V gene encodes CDR1 MNHEY and CDR2 SVGEGT. V was pared by 0 bases and J by 0 bases, with 3 bases between. This CDR3 region has 14 residues.

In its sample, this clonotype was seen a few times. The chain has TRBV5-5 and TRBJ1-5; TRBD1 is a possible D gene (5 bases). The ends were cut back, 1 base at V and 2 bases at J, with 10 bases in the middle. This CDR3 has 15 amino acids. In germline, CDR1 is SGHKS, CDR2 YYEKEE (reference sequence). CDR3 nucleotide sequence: TGTGCCAGCAGCTTGTCCCAGGGCGGCAATCAGCCCCAGCATTTT. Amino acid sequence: CASSLSQGGNQPQHF.

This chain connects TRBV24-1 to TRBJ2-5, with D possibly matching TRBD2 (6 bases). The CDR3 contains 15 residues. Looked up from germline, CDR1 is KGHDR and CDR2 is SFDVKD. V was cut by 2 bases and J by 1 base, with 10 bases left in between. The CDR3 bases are TGTGCCACCAGTGATTCCCCGGGACTCCAAGAGACCCAGTACTTC. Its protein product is CATSDSPGLQETQYF.

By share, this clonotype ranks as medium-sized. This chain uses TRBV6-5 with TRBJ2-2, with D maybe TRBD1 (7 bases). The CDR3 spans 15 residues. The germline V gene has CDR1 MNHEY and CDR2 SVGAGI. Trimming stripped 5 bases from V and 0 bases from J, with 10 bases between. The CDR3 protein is CASSRGTANTGELFF. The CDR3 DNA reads TGTGCCAGCAGTCGCGGGACAGCGAACACCGGGGAGCTGTTTTTT.

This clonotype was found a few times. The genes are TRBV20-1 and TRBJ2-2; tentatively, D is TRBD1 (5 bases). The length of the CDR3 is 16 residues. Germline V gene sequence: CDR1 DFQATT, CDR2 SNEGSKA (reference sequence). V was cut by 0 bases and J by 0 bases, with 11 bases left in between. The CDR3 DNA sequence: TGCAGTGCTAGAGAACAGGAACACCCGAACACCGGGGAGCTGTTTTTT. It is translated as CSAREQEHPNTGELFF.

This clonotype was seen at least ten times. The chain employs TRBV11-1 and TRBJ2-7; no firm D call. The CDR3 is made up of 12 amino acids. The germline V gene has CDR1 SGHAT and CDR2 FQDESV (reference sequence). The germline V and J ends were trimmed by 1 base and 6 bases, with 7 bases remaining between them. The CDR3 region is CASSLGPLEQYF. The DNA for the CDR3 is TGTGCCAGCAGCTTAGGTCCCCTCGAGCAGTACTTC.

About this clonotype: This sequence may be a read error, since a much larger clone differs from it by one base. Here the CDR3 DNA reads TGTGCCATTAGTATCGCCCTGAATCGCTACGAGCAGTACTTC. Translating gives CAISIALNRYEQYF. This chain connects TRBV19 to TRBJ2-7; D is uncertain. The CDR3 length is 14 residues. The germline V gene has CDR1 LNHDA and CDR2 SQIVND (reference sequence). The full variable domain, rest sourced from reference TRBV19 and TRBJ2-7, is DGGITQSPKYLFRKEGQNVTLSCEQNLNHDAMYWYRQDPGQGLRLIYYSQIVNDFQKGDIAEGYSVSREKKESFPLTVTSAQKNPTAFYLCAISIALNRYEQYFGPGTRLTVT.

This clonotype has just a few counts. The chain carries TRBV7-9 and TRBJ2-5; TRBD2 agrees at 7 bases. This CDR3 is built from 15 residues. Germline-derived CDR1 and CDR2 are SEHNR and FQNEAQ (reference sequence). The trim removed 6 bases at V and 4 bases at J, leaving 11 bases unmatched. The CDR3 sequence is CASRTGGRTVETQYF. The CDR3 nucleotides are TGTGCCAGCAGGACTGGCGGGAGAACGGTAGAGACCCAGTACTTC.

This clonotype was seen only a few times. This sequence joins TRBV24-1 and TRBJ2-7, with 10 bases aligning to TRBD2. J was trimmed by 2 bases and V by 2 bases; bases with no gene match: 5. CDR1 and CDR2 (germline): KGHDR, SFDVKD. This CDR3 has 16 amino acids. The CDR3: CATSDSTAGGAYEQYF. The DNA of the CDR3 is TGTGCCACCAGTGATTCAACAGCGGGGGGGGCCTACGAGCAGTACTTC.

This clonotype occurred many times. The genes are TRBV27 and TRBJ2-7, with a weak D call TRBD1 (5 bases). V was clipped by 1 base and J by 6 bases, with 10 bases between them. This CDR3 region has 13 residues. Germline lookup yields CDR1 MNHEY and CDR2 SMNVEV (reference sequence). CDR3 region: CASSLYVGAEQYF. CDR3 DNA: TGTGCCAGCAGTTTATATGTAGGGGCCGAGCAGTACTTC.

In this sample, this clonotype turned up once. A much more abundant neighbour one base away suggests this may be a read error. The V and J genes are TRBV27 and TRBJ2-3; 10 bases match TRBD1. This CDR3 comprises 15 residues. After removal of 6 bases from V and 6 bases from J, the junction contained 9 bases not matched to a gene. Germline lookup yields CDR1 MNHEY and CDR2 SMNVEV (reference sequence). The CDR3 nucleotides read TGTGCCAGCAGATTAGGCGGGACAGGGGCCGATACGCAGTATTTT. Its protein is CASRLGGTGADTQYF.

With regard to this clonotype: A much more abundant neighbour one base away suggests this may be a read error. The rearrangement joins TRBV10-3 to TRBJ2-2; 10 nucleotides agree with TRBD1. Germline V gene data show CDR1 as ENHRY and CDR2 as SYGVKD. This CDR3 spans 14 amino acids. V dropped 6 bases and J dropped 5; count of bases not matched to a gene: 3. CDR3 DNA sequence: TGTGCCATCAGGGGACAGGGGTGGACCGGGGAGCTGTTTTTT. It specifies CAIRGQGWTGELFF.

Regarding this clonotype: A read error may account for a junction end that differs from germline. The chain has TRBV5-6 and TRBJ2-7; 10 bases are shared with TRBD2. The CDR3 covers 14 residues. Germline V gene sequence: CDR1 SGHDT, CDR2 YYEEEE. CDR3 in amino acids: CASSWTSGGYEQYF. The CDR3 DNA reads TGCGCCAGCAGCTGGACTAGCGGAGGTTACGAGCAGTACTTC. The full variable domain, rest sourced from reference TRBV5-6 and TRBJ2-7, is DAGVTQSPTHLIKTRGQQVTLRCSPKSGHDTVSWYQQALGQGPQFIFQYYEEEERQRGNFPDRFSGHQFPNYSSELNVNALLLGDSALYLCASSWTSGGYEQYFGPGTRLTVT.

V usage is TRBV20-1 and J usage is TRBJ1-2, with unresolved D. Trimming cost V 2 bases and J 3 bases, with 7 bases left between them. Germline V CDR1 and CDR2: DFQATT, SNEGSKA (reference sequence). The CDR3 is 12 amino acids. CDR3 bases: TGCAGTGCTAGAAACCGCGACTATGGCTACACCTTC. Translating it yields CSARNRDYGYTF.

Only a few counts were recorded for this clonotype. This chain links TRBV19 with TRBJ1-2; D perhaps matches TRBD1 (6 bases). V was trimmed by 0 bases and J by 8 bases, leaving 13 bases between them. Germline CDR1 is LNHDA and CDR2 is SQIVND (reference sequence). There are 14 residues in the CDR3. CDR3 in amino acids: CASSIDQQGRGYTF. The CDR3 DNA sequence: TGTGCCAGTAGTATAGATCAACAGGGTCGGGGCTACACCTTC.

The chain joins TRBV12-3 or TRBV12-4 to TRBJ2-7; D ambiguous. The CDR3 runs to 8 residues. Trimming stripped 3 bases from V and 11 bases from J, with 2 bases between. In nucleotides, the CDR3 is TGTGCCAGCAGTTTGAAGTACTTC. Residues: CASSLKYF.

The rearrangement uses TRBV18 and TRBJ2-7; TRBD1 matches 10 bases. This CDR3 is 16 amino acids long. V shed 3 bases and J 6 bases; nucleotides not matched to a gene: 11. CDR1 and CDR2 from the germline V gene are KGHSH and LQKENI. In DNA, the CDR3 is TGTGCCAGCTCACCGCTGGCCGGGACAGGGGTGGTCGAGCAGTACTTC. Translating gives CASSPLAGTGVVEQYF.

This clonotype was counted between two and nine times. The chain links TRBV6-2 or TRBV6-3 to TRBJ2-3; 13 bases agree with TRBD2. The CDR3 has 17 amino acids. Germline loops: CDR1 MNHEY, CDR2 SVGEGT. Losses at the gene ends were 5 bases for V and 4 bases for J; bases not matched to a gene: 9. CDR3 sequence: CASSRYSGLAGADTQYF. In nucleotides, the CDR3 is TGTGCCAGCAGTAGATACTCAGGACTAGCGGGAGCAGATACGCAGTATTTT.

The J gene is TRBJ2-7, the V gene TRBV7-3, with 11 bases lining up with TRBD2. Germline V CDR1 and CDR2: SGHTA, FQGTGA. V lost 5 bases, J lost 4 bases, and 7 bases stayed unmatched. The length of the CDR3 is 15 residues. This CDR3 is CASSADSGREYEQYF. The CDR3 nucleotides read TGTGCCAGCAGCGCCGATAGCGGGAGGGAGTACGAGCAGTACTTC.

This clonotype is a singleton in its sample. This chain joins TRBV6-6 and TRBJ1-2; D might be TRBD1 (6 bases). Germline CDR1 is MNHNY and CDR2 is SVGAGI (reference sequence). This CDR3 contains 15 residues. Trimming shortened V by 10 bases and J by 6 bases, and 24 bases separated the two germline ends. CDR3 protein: CAITDGRGALNGYTF. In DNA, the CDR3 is TGTGCCATCACGGACGGCCGGGGGGCCCTTAATGGCTACACCTTC.